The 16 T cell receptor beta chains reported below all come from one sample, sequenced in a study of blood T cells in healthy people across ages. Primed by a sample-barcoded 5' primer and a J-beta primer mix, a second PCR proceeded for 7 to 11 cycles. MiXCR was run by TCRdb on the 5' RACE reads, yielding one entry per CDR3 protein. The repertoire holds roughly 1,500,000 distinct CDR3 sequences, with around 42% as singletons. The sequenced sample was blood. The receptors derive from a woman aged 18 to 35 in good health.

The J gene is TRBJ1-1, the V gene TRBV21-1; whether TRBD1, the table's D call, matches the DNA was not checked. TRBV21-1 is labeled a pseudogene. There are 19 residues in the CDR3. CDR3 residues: CASSKARNEGAVGNTEAFF. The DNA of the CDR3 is TGTGCCAGCAGCAAAGCCCGTAATGAGGGGGCGGTTGGGAACACTGAAGCTTTCTTT.

CDR3 nucleotide sequence: TGCAGTGCTGCCATAGCGGGGGCGAAAGAGACCCAGTACTTC. The encoded protein is CSAAIAGAKETQYF. This chain links TRBV20-1 with TRBJ2-7, with TRBD2 matching over 9 bases. The DNA end is more similar to TRBJ2-5, so the J call may be wrong. Germline lookup yields CDR1 DFQATT and CDR2 SNEGSKA (reference sequence). The CDR3 totals 14 residues.

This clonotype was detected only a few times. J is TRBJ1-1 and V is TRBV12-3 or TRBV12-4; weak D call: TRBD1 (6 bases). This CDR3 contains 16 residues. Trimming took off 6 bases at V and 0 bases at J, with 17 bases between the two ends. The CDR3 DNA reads TGTGCCAGCAGGCTAAAACAGGGAGCTGTGAACACTGAAGCTTTCTTT. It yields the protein CASRLKQGAVNTEAFF.

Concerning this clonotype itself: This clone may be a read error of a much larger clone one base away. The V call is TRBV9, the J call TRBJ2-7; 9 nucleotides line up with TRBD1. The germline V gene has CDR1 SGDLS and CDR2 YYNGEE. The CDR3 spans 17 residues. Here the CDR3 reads CANSPFSGTGLPYEQYF. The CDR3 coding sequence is TGTGCCAACAGCCCATTCTCCGGGACAGGGCTGCCCTACGAGCAGTACTTC.

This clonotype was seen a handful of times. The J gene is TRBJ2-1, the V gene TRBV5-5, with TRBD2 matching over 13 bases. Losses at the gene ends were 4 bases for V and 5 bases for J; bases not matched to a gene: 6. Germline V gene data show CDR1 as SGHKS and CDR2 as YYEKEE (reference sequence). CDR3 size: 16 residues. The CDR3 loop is CASSQPGLAGHNEQFF. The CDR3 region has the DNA TGTGCCAGCAGCCAACCGGGACTAGCGGGACACAATGAGCAGTTCTTC.

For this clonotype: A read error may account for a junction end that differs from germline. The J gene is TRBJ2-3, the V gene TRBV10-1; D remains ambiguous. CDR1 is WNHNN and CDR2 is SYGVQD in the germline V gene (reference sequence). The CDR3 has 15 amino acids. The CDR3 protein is CASSPWAGNTDTQYF. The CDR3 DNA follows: TGTGCCAGCAGCCCCTGGGCTGGGAACACAGATACGCAGTATTTT.

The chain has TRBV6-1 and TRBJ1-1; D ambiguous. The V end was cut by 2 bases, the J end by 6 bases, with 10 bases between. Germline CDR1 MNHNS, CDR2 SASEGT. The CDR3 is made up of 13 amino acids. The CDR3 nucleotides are TGTGCCAGCAGTGAACCCTACACTGCTGAAGCTTTCTTT. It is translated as CASSEPYTAEAFF.

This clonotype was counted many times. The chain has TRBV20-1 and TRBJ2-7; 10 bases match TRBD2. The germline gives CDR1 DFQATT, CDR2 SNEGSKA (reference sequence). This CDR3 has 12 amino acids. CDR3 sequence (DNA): TGCAGCGCCCGGACTAGCGGCTACGAGCAGTACTTC. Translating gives CSARTSGYEQYF.

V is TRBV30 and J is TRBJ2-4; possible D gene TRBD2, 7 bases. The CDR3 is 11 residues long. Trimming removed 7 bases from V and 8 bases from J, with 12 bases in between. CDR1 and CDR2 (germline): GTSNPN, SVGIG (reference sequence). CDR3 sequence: CASEGGDIQYF. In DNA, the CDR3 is TGTGCCTCGGAGGGGGGGGACATTCAGTACTTC.

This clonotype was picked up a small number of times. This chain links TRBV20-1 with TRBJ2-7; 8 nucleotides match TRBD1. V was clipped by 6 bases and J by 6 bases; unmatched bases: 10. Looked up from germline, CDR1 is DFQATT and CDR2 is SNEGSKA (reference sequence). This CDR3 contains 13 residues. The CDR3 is CSALETGTGEQYF. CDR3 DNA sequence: TGCAGTGCCTTGGAAACCGGGACAGGCGAGCAGTACTTC.

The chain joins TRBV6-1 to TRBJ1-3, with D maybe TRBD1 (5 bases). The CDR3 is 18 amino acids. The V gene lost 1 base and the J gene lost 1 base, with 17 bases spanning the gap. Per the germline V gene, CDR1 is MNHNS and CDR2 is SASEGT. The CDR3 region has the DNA TGTGCCAGCAGTGAAGGACTAAGGACATACCCTTCTGGAAACACCATATATTTT. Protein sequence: CASSEGLRTYPSGNTIYF.

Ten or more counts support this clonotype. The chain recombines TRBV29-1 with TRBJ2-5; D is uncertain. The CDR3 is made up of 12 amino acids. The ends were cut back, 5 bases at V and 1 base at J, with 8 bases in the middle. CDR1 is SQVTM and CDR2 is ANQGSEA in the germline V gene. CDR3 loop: CSVSQPQETQYF. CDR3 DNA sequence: TGCAGCGTTTCCCAGCCCCAAGAGACCCAGTACTTC.

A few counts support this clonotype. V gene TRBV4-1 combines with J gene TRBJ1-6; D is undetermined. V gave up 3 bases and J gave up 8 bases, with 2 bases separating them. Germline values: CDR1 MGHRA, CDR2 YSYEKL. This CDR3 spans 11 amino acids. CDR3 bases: TGCGCCAGCAGCCACTATTCACCCCTCCACTTT. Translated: CASSHYSPLHF.

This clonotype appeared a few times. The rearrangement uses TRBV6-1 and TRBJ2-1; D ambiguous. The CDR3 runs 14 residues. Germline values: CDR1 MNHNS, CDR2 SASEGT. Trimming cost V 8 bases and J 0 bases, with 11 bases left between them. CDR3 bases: TGTGCCAGCGGGCTTACAGCCTCCTACAATGAGCAGTTCTTC. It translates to CASGLTASYNEQFF.

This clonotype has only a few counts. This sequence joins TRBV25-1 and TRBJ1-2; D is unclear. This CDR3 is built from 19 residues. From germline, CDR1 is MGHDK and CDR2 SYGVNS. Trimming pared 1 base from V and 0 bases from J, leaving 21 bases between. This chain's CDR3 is CASSEWVVAESRSNYGYTF. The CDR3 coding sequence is TGTGCCAGCAGTGAATGGGTTGTGGCGGAGTCGAGATCTAACTATGGCTACACCTTC.

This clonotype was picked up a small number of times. CDR3 sequence: CASSQDVVETQYF. CDR3 nucleotide sequence: TGTGCCAGCAGCCAAGATGTAGTGGAGACCCAGTACTTC. The J gene is TRBJ2-5, the V gene TRBV4-2; D uncertain. V lost 0 bases, J lost 5 bases, and 7 bases lay in between. Per the germline V gene, CDR1 is LGHNA and CDR2 is YNFKEQ. The CDR3 is 13 residues long.